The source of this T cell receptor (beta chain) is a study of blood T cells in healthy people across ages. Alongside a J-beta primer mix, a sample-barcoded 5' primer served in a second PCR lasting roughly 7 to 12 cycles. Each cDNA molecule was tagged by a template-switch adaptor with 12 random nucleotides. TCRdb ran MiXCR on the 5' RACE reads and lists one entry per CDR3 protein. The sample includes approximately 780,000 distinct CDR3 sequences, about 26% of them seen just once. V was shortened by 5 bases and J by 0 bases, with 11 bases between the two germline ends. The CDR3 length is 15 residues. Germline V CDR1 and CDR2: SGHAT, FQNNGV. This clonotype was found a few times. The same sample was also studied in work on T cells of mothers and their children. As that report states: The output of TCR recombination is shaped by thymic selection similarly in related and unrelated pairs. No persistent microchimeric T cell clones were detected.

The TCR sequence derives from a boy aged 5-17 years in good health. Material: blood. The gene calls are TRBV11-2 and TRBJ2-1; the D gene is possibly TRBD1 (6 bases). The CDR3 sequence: CASSQQGVSYNEQFF. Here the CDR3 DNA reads TGTGCCAGCAGCCAACAGGGTGTCTCCTACAATGAGCAGTTCTTC.